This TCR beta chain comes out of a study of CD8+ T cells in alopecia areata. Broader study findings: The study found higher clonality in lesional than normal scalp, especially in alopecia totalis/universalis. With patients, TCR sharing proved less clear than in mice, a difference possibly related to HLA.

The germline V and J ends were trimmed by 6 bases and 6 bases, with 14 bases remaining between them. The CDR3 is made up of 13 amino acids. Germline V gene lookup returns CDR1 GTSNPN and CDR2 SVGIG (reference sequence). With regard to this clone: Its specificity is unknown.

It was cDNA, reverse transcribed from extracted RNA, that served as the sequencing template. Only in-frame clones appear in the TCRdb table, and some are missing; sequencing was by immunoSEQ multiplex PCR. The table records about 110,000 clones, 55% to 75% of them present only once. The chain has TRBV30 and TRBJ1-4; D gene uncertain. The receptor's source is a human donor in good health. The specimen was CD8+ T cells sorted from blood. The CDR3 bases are TGTGCCTGCACCCCTCACTCGGATGAAAAACTGTTTTTT. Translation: CACTPHSDEKLFF.